Shown below are 32 T cell receptor beta chains from a single sample sequenced in a study of blood T cell repertoires in COVID-19. Method: immunoSEQ multiplex PCR; TCRdb's copy keeps in-frame clones and lacks some. The sample consists of under 150,000 clones, around 88% of them appearing once. The sequencing input was peripheral blood. The receptors derive from an older man with active or convalescent COVID-19.

The rearrangement links TRBV6-5 to TRBJ2-3; D is unresolved. V was shortened by 10 bases and J by 5 bases, with 13 bases between the two germline ends. Germline V gene sequence: CDR1 MNHEY, CDR2 SVGAGI. The CDR3 is 12 amino acids. The chain's CDR3 is CATRVSGDTQYF. The CDR3, as DNA: TGTGCCACTCGCGTTTCTGGAGATACGCAGTATTTT.

About this clone: At one boundary the junction diverges from the germline segment, which might be a read error. The chain employs TRBV7-9 and TRBJ1-1, with 10 bases matching TRBD1. This CDR3 region has 16 residues. Germline-derived CDR1 and CDR2 are SEHNR and FQNEAQ (reference sequence). DNA of the CDR3: TGTGCCAGCAGCCAAAAAGCGGGACAGGGGAACCCTGAAGCTTTCTTT. The encoded protein is CASSQKAGQGNPEAFF.

The gene calls are TRBV5-1 and TRBJ1-4; 7 bases agree with TRBD1. The V and J ends lost 2 bases and 6 bases, in that order; junction bases with no gene match: 7. The CDR3 consists of 15 residues. The germline gives CDR1 SGHRS, CDR2 YFSETQ. The CDR3, as DNA: TGCGCCAGCAGCTTATACAGGGGATCAGATGAAAAACTGTTTTTT. Translated: CASSLYRGSDEKLFF.

This clone has just one count. This chain links TRBV7-2 with TRBJ2-7; tentative D call: TRBD1 (6 bases). Germline loops: CDR1 SGHTA, CDR2 FQGNSA. The V gene lost 1 base and the J gene lost 3 bases, with 13 bases spanning the gap. CDR3 length: 15 amino acids. The CDR3 DNA is TGTGCCAGCAGCTTAGTCAGGGGTGGGGACTACGAGCAGTACTTC. Translation gives CASSLVRGGDYEQYF.

This chain uses TRBV15 with TRBJ2-7; 10 bases align to TRBD1. CDR1 is LNHNV, CDR2 YYDKDF, per germline (reference sequence). Trimming took 0 bases from V and 5 from J; bases not matched to a gene: 7. This CDR3 contains 16 residues. Written as DNA, the CDR3 is TGTGCCACCAGCAGAGATGGTCGGACAGGGGGGGACGAGCAGTACTTC. It translates to CATSRDGRTGGDEQYF.

The chain has TRBV18 and TRBJ2-3, with a possible D match to TRBD1 (6 bases). V lost 0 bases and J lost 4, with 14 bases in between. From germline, CDR1 is KGHSH and CDR2 LQKENI. The CDR3 sequence is 16 residues long. As DNA, the CDR3 is TGTGCCAGCTCACCACCGAACAGGGTAGGGGCAGATACGCAGTATTTT. Protein sequence: CASSPPNRVGADTQYF.

This chain joins TRBV7-9 and TRBJ2-5; D not resolved. This CDR3 spans 13 amino acids. Germline lookup yields CDR1 SEHNR and CDR2 FQNEAQ (reference sequence). V lost 4 bases to trimming and J lost 1 base, with 7 bases between them. Written as DNA, the CDR3 is TGTGCCAGCAGCTCGTCTAGCCAAGAGACCCAGTACTTC. As protein: CASSSSSQETQYF.

V gene TRBV7-2 combines with J gene TRBJ2-7; 12 bases line up with TRBD2. V dropped 4 bases and J dropped 6; count of bases not matched to a gene: 7. The CDR3 runs to 15 residues. Germline assignment: CDR1 SGHTA and CDR2 FQGNSA. The CDR3 is CASSSTSGGVGEQYF. CDR3 bases: TGTGCCAGCAGCTCGACTAGCGGGGGAGTGGGCGAGCAGTACTTC.

V gene TRBV3-1 (or the pseudogene TRBV3-2) combines with J gene TRBJ2-3, with 10 bases matching TRBD2. Germline CDR1 reads LGHDT; CDR2 reads YNNKEL (reference sequence). V trimming: 4 bases; J trimming: 3 bases; junction bases outside the gene matches: 7. This CDR3 is 16 amino acids long. The DNA for the CDR3 is TGTGCCAGCAGCCGCGGACTAGCGGTTCGAACAGATACGCAGTATTTT. Its protein is CASSRGLAVRTDTQYF.

The chain joins TRBV4-3 to TRBJ2-2; 7 positions agree with TRBD2. The CDR3 runs 16 residues. The germline V gene encodes CDR1 LGHNA and CDR2 YSLEER. The V segment lost 3 bases and the J segment 4 bases; nucleotides outside the gene matches: 8. The CDR3 here is CASSHSARGVTGELFF. CDR3 bases: TGCGCCAGCAGCCATTCGGCCCGGGGGGTCACCGGGGAGCTGTTTTTT.

V is TRBV27 and J is TRBJ2-7, with D maybe TRBD2 (7 bases). CDR1 is MNHEY and CDR2 is SMNVEV in the germline V gene (reference sequence). Between the trimmed V and J ends, which lost 3 bases and 4 bases, there was a span of 13 bases. There are 14 residues in the CDR3. In DNA form, the CDR3 reads TGTGCCAGCAGTTTGGTCGGGGGGCTGTACGAGCAGTACTTC. This codes for CASSLVGGLYEQYF.

The chain links TRBV19 to TRBJ2-5, with TRBD1 matching over 8 bases. The V gene's germline CDR1 is LNHDA and CDR2 SQIVND (reference sequence). V shed 7 bases, J shed 5 bases, and the junction held 6 bases outside the gene matches. This CDR3 has 13 residues. CDR3 in amino acids: CASTPTGEETQYF. The CDR3 DNA sequence: TGTGCCAGTACCCCGACAGGGGAGGAGACCCAGTACTTC.

The chain carries TRBV11-2 and TRBJ1-3; D remains ambiguous. The V gene lost 1 base and the J gene lost 1 base, with 8 bases spanning the gap. Germline CDR1 SGHAT, CDR2 FQNNGV. This CDR3 has 15 residues. Written as DNA, the CDR3 is TGTGCCAGCAGCTTAGTGGCCGGGTCTGGAAACACCATATATTTT. Protein: CASSLVAGSGNTIYF.

The chain joins TRBV13 to TRBJ2-7; the match to TRBD2 covers 10 bases. Trimming cost V 5 bases and J 2 bases; bases outside gene matches: 12. CDR3 length: 17 residues. From germline, CDR1 is PRHDT and CDR2 FYEKMQ (reference sequence). This CDR3 is CASSAVAGGHDPYEQYF. The CDR3 DNA reads as TGTGCCAGCAGCGCAGTAGCGGGGGGCCATGACCCCTACGAGCAGTACTTC. The variable domain in full, completed from reference TRBV13 and TRBJ2-7, reads AAGVIQSPRHLIKEKRETATLKCYPIPRHDTVYWYQQGPGQDPQFLISFYEKMQSDKGSIPDRFSAQQFSDYHSELNMSSLELGDSALYFCASSAVAGGHDPYEQYFGPGTRLTVT.

The chain combines TRBV5-1 with TRBJ1-5, with D uncertain. CDR1 is SGHRS and CDR2 is YFSETQ in the germline V gene. This CDR3 has 16 residues. Trimming pared 0 bases from V and 1 base from J, leaving 11 bases between. CDR3 DNA: TGCGCCAGCAGCTTGGAGCCGGGAAAAAGCAATCAGCCCCAGCATTTT. It yields the protein CASSLEPGKSNQPQHF.

V gene TRBV5-6 combines with J gene TRBJ2-7, with D maybe TRBD1 (5 bases). The V end lost 1 base, the J end lost 1 base, and 9 bases lay between the germline ends. Germline loops: CDR1 SGHDT, CDR2 YYEEEE. The CDR3 length is 14 residues. The CDR3 sequence is CASSLRAGSYEQYF. In nucleotides, the CDR3 is TGTGCCAGCAGCTTGAGGGCAGGGTCCTACGAGCAGTACTTC.

The CDR3 region has the DNA TGTGCCAGCAGATCCGCGACAGGGGGCTGGAATGAGCAGTTCTTC. Residues: CASRSATGGWNEQFF. The chain is built from TRBV5-4 and TRBJ2-1, with 10 bases aligning to TRBD1. The CDR3 covers 15 residues. With V trimmed by 5 bases and J by 7 bases, 9 bases remained unmatched. In germline, CDR1 is SGHNT, CDR2 YYREEE (reference sequence).

The rearrangement joins TRBV12-5 to TRBJ2-3; 9 nucleotides line up with TRBD1. Germline V gene sequence: CDR1 LGHNT, CDR2 FRNRAP. The CDR3 runs to 16 residues. V trimming: 5 bases; J trimming: 6 bases; junction bases outside the gene matches: 12. The CDR3 loop is CASGQIRGQGMDTQYF. CDR3 sequence (DNA): TGTGCTAGTGGTCAAATCCGGGGACAGGGAATGGATACGCAGTATTTT.

The CDR3: CASSLAPGAGGRNEQFF. The CDR3 DNA sequence: TGTGCCAGCAGCTTGGCCCCAGGAGCGGGGGGGCGCAATGAGCAGTTCTTC. The chain joins TRBV11-2 to TRBJ2-1, with 10 positions matching TRBD2. This CDR3 has 17 amino acids. J was trimmed by 6 bases and V by 3 bases; bases with no gene match: 11. Germline values: CDR1 SGHAT, CDR2 FQNNGV.

The DNA for the CDR3 is TGTGCCAGTAGAGACAGGGGGGATCAGCCCCAGCATTTT. It codes for CASRDRGDQPQHF. This chain uses TRBV19 with TRBJ1-5, with 9 bases fitting TRBD1. CDR1 is LNHDA and CDR2 is SQIVND in the germline V gene (reference sequence). The CDR3 has 13 amino acids. With V trimmed by 6 bases and J by 5 bases, 2 bases remained unmatched.

The CDR3 nucleotides read TGTGCCAGCAGTTCAGTCGGACAGGGTTACGAGCAGTACTTC. This gives the protein CASSSVGQGYEQYF. The rearrangement links TRBV6-2 or TRBV6-3 to TRBJ2-7; 8 positions match TRBD1. Losses at the gene ends were 4 bases for V and 4 bases for J; bases not matched to a gene: 6. CDR3 size: 14 residues. Germline assignment: CDR1 MNHEY and CDR2 SVGEGT.

The V gene is TRBV7-2, the J gene TRBJ2-7; D ambiguous. Germline V gene data show CDR1 as SGHTA and CDR2 as FQGNSA. The CDR3 consists of 14 residues. V lost 3 bases to trimming and J lost 3 bases, with 12 bases between them. The CDR3 region is CASSLPPGGYEQYF. The DNA for the CDR3 is TGTGCCAGCAGCTTGCCTCCGGGTGGCTACGAGCAGTACTTC. Drawing the rest from reference TRBV7-2 and TRBJ2-7, the complete variable domain is GAGVSQSPSNKVTEKGKDVELRCDPISGHTALYWYRQSLGQGLEFLIYFQGNSAPDKSGLPSDRFSAERTGGSVSTLTIQRTQQEDSAVYLCASSLPPGGYEQYFGPGTRLTVT.

This chain uses TRBV7-3 with TRBJ2-2, with D uncertain. Trimming left V 0 bases short and J 0 bases short, with 5 bases between. This CDR3 comprises 15 residues. Germline CDR1 is SGHTA and CDR2 is FQGTGA. The DNA of the CDR3 is TGTGCCAGCAGCTTAACCCCCACGAACACCGGGGAGCTGTTTTTT. This gives the protein CASSLTPTNTGELFF.

This chain links TRBV7-9 with TRBJ2-1, with TRBD1 matching over 7 bases. Germline CDR1 SEHNR, CDR2 FQNEAQ (reference sequence). The CDR3 sequence is 17 residues long. V shed 1 base, J shed 1 base, and the junction held 7 bases outside the gene matches. The CDR3 reads CASSLGTGVGSYNEQFF. DNA for the CDR3: TGTGCCAGCAGCTTAGGCACAGGGGTAGGTTCCTACAATGAGCAGTTCTTC.

This sequence joins TRBV27 and TRBJ1-1; TRBD1 matches at 10 bases. CDR1 is MNHEY and CDR2 is SMNVEV in the germline V gene (reference sequence). This CDR3 contains 15 residues. V lost 4 bases and J lost 4; bases outside the gene matches: 6. The CDR3 DNA reads as TGTGCCAGCAGTTCCGACAGGGGGCTAGGCACTGAAGCTTTCTTT. It encodes CASSSDRGLGTEAFF.

V is TRBV21-1 and J is TRBJ1-5; whether TRBD1, the table's D call, matches the DNA was not checked. TRBV21-1 is tagged as a pseudogene. The CDR3 covers 17 residues. The CDR3 protein is CASSTGTGVCGNQPQHF. The CDR3 region has the DNA TGTGCCAGCAGCACAGGGACAGGGGTATGCGGCAATCAGCCCCAGCATTTT.

Remarks on this clone: Other DNA sequences in the sample encode the same CDR3. The chain has TRBV18 and TRBJ1-2; weak D call: TRBD1 (6 bases). Germline V gives CDR1 KGHSH, CDR2 LQKENI. The CDR3 runs 14 residues. V was trimmed by 6 bases and J by 3 bases, leaving 14 bases between them. This CDR3 reads CASSPTGQDYGYTF. The CDR3 DNA reads TGTGCCAGCTCCCCTACGGGACAAGACTATGGCTACACCTTC. The variable domain in full, completed from reference TRBV18 and TRBJ1-2, reads NAGVMQNPRHLVRRRGQEARLRCSPMKGHSHVYWYRQLPEEGLKFMVYLQKENIIDESGMPKERFSAEFPKEGPSILRIQQVVRGDSAAYFCASSPTGQDYGYTFGSGTRLTVV.

The chain employs TRBV12-5 and TRBJ2-1; 14 bases fit TRBD2. Germline CDR1 LGHNT, CDR2 FRNRAP. The CDR3 covers 19 residues. The J segment lost 0 bases and the V segment lost 3 bases, leaving 7 bases of the junction unmatched. This CDR3 is CASGFWGTSGGPSYNEQFF. CDR3 nucleotide sequence: TGTGCTAGTGGTTTTTGGGGGACTAGCGGGGGCCCCTCCTACAATGAGCAGTTCTTC.

The DNA of the CDR3 is TGTGCCAGCTCACCAATCGGCGGCTTAGGGCCCCAGCATTTT. This sequence encodes CASSPIGGLGPQHF. The V call is TRBV18, the J call TRBJ1-5; D not resolved. Trimming took off 2 bases at V and 9 bases at J, with 14 bases between the two ends. CDR1 and CDR2 (germline): KGHSH, LQKENI. This CDR3 contains 14 residues.

The chain carries TRBV30 and TRBJ1-1; D may be TRBD1 (5 bases). V shed 5 bases and J shed 2 bases, with 15 bases lying between them. This CDR3 is built from 14 residues. Germline V gives CDR1 GTSNPN, CDR2 SVGIG (reference sequence). The CDR3 bases are TGTGCCTGGGAGGAACCCGACAGAAACACTGAAGCTTTCTTT. Its translation is CAWEEPDRNTEAFF.

The chain joins TRBV2 to TRBJ1-6; TRBD1 matches at 10 bases. The CDR3 has 14 amino acids. The V gene's germline CDR1 is SNHLY and CDR2 FYNNEI. The junction had 3 bases not matched to a gene; V was cut back by 5 bases and J by 8 bases. For the CDR3, the DNA is TGTGCCAGCAGTACCGGGACAGGGGATTCACCCCTCCACTTT. Its protein product is CASSTGTGDSPLHF. The full variable domain, rest sourced from reference TRBV2 and TRBJ1-6, is EPEVTQTPSHQVTQMGQEVILRCVPISNHLYFYWYRQILGQKVEFLVSFYNNEISEKSEIFDDQFSVERPDGSNFTLKIRSTKLEDSAMYFCASSTGTGDSPLHFGNGTRLTVT.

The chain has TRBV28 and TRBJ1-3; no clear D gene. Deletions cut 2 bases from V and 0 bases from J, with 17 bases between. Germline V gene lookup returns CDR1 MDHEN and CDR2 SYDVKM. CDR3 length: 18 amino acids. The CDR3 protein is CASSLSRGGLYSGNTIYF. The DNA of the CDR3 is TGTGCCAGCAGTTTAAGTAGAGGCGGATTGTACTCTGGAAACACCATATATTTT.